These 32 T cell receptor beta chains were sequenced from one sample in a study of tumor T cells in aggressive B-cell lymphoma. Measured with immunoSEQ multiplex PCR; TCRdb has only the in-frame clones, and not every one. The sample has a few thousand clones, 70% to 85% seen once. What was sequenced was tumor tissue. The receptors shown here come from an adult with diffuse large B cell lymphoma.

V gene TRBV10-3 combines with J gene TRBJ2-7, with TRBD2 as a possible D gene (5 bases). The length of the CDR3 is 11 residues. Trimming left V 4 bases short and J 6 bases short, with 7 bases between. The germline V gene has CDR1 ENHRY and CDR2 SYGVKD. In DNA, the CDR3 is TGTGCCATCAGTGCGGGGTTCGAGCAGTACTTC. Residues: CAISAGFEQYF.

The DNA for the CDR3 is TGTGCCAGCAGCGTAGACGGTTTGACCTACGAGCAGTACTTC. This codes for CASSVDGLTYEQYF. The genes are TRBV9 and TRBJ2-7; no firm D call. In germline, CDR1 is SGDLS, CDR2 YYNGEE. The germline V and J ends were trimmed by 0 bases and 2 bases, with 9 bases remaining between them. The length of the CDR3 is 14 residues.

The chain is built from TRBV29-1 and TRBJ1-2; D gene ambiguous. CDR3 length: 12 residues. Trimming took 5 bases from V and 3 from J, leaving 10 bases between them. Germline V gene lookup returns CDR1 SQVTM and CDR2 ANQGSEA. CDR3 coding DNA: TGCAGCGTTATCGAACAGTACTATGGCTACACCTTC. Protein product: CSVIEQYYGYTF.

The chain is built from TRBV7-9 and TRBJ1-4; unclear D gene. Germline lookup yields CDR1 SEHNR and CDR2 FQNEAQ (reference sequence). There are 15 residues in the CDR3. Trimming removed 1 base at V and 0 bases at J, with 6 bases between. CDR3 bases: TGTGCCAGCAGCTTAGGCGGGACAACTAATGAAAAACTGTTTTTT. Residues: CASSLGGTTNEKLFF.

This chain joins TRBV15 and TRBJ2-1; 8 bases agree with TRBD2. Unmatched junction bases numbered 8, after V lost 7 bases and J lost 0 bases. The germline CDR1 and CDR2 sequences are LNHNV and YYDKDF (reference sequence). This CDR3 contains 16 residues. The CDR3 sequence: CATNKIAGSSYNEQFF. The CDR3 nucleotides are TGTGCCACCAACAAGATAGCGGGGAGCTCCTACAATGAGCAGTTCTTC.

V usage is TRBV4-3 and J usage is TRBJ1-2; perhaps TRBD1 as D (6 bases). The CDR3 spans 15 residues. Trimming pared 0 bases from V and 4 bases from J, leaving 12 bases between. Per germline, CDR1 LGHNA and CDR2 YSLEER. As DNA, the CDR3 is TGCGCCAGCAGCCAAGATCACAGGGACCGCTATGGCTACACCTTC. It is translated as CASSQDHRDRYGYTF.

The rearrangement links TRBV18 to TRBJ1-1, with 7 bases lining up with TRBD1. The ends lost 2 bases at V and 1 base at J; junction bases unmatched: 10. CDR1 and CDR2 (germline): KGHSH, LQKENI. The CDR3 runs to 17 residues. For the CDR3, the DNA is TGTGCCAGCTCACCAGCGGGACAGATCCTCAGGAACACTGAAGCTTTCTTT. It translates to CASSPAGQILRNTEAFF.

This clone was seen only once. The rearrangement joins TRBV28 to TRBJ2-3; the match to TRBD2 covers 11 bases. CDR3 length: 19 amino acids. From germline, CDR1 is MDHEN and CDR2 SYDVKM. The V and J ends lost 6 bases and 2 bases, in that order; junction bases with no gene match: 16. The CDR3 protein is CASREKLAGVVGYTDTQYF. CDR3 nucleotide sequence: TGTGCCAGCAGAGAGAAACTAGCGGGAGTGGTAGGATACACAGATACGCAGTATTTT.

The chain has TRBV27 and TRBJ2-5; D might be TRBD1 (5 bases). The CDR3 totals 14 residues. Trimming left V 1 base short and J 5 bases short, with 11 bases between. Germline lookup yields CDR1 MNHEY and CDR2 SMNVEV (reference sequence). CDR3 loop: CASSLFGAGETQYF. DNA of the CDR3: TGTGCCAGCAGTTTATTTGGGGCCGGGGAGACCCAGTACTTC.

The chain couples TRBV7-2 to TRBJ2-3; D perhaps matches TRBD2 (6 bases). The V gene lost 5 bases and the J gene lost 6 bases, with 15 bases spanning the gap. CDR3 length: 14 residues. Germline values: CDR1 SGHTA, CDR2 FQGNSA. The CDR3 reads CASSQMTSSDTQYF. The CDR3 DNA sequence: TGTGCCAGCAGCCAAATGACTAGTAGTGATACGCAGTATTTT.

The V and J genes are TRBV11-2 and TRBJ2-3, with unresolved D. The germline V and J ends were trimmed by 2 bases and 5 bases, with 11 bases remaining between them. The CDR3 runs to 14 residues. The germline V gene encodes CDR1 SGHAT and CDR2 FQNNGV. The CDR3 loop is CASSLLTGQDTQYF. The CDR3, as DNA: TGTGCCAGCAGCTTATTAACGGGTCAAGATACGCAGTATTTT.

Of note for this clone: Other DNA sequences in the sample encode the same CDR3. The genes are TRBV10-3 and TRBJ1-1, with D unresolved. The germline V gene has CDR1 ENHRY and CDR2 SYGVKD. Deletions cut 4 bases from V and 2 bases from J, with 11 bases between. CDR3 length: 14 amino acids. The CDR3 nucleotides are TGTGCCATCAGTGCCGGGATCGTTAACACTGAAGCTTTCTTT. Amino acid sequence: CAISAGIVNTEAFF.

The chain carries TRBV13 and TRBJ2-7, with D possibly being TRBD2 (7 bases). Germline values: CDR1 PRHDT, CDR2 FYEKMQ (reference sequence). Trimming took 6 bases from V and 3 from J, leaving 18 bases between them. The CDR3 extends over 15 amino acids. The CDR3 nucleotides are TGTGCCAGCAGTCATAGAGGGGAGGGGGGCTACGAGCAGTACTTC. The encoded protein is CASSHRGEGGYEQYF.

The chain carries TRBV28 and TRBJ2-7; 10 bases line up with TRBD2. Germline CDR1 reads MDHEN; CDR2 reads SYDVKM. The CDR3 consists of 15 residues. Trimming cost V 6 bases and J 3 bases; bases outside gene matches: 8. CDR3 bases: TGTGCCAGCAGAGAAGCGGGGGGGCCTTTCTACGAGCAGTACTTC. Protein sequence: CASREAGGPFYEQYF.

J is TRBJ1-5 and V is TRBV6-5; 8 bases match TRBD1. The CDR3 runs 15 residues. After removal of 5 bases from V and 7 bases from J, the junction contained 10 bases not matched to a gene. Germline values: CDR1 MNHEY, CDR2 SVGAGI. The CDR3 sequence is CASSRGQGRNQPQHF. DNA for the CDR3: TGTGCCAGCAGTCGTGGACAGGGACGGAACCAGCCCCAGCATTTT.

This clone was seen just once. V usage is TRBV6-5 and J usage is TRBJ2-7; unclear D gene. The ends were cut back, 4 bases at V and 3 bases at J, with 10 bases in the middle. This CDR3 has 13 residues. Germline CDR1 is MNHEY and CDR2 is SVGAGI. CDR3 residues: CASSCWRGYEQYF. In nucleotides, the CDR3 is TGTGCCAGCAGTTGTTGGAGAGGCTACGAGCAGTACTTC.

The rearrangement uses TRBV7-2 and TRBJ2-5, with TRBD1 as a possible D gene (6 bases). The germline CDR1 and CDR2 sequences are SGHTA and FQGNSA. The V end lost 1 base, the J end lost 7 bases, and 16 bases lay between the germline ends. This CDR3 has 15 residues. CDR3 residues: CASSLGAGEVATQYF. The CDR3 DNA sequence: TGTGCCAGCAGCTTAGGAGCAGGGGAAGTTGCGACCCAGTACTTC. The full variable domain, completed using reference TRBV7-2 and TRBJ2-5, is GAGVSQSPSNKVTEKGKDVELRCDPISGHTALYWYRQSLGQGLEFLIYFQGNSAPDKSGLPSDRFSAERTGGSVSTLTIQRTQQEDSAVYLCASSLGAGEVATQYFGPGTRLLVL.

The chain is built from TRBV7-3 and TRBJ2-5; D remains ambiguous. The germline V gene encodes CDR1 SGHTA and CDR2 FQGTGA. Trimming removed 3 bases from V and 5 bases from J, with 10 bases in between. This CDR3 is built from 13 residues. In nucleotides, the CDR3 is TGTGCCAGCAGCTTTGGCCCCCAGGAGACCCAGTACTTC. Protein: CASSFGPQETQYF.

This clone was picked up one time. Written as DNA, the CDR3 is TGTGCCAGCAGCGTAACCGGGACTAGCGGGAGTGTAGCCAAAAACATTCAGTACTTC. As protein: CASSVTGTSGSVAKNIQYF. The J gene is TRBJ2-4, the V gene TRBV9; 14 bases match TRBD2. The CDR3 length is 19 residues. Germline V gene data show CDR1 as SGDLS and CDR2 as YYNGEE. J was trimmed by 0 bases and V by 1 base; bases with no gene match: 6.

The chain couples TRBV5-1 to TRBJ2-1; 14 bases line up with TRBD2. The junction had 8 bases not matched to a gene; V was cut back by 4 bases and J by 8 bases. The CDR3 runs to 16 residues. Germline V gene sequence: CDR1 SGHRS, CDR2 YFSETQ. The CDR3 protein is CASSGKGLAGADEQFF. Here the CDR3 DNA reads TGCGCCAGCAGCGGAAAGGGACTAGCGGGAGCGGATGAGCAGTTCTTC.

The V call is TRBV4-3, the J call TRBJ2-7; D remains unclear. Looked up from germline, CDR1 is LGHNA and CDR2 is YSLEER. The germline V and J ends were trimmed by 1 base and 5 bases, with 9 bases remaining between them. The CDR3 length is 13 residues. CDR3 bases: TGCGCCAGCAGCCAAGGCTTGGCGGACGAGCAGTACTTC. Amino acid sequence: CASSQGLADEQYF.

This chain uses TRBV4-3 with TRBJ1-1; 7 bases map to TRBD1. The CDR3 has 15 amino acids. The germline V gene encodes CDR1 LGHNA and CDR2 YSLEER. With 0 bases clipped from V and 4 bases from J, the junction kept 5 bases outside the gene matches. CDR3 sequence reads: CASSQDRGGGTEAFF. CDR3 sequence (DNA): TGCGCCAGCAGCCAAGATCGAGGGGGCGGCACTGAAGCTTTCTTT.

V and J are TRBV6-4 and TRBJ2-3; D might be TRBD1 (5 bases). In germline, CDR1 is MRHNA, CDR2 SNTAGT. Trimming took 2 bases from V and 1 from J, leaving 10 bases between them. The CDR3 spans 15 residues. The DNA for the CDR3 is TGTGCCAGCAGTGACCAGGGTCTTCGCACAGATACGCAGTATTTT. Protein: CASSDQGLRTDTQYF.

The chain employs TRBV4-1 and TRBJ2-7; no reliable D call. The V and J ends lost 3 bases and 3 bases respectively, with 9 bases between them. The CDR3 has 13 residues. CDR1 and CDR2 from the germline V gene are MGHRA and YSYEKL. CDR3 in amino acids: CASSQLEGYEQYF. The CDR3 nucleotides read TGCGCCAGCAGCCAGCTAGAAGGCTACGAGCAGTACTTC.

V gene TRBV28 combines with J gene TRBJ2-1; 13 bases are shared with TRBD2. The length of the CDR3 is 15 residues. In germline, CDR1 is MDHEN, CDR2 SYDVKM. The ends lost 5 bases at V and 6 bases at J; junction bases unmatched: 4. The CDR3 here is CASSPTSGRANEQFF. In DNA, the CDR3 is TGTGCCAGCAGTCCCACTAGCGGGAGGGCCAATGAGCAGTTCTTC. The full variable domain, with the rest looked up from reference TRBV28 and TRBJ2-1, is DVKVTQSSRYLVKRTGEKVFLECVQDMDHENMFWYRQDPGLGLRLIYFSYDVKMKEKGDIPEGYSVSREKKERFSLILESASTNQTSMYLCASSPTSGRANEQFFGPGTRLTVL.

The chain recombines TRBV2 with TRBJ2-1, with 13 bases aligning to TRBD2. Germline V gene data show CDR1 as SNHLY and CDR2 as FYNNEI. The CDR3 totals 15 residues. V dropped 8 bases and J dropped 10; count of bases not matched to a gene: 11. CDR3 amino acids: CASRMGTSGREEQFF. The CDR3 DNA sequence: TGTGCCAGCCGAATGGGAACTAGCGGGAGGGAAGAGCAGTTCTTC.

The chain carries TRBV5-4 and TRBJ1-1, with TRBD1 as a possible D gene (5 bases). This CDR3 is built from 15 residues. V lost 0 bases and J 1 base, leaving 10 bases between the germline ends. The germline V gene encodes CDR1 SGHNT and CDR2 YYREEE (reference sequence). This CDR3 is CASSLDTRGNTEAFF. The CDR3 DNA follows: TGTGCCAGCAGCTTGGATACAAGGGGGAACACTGAAGCTTTCTTT.

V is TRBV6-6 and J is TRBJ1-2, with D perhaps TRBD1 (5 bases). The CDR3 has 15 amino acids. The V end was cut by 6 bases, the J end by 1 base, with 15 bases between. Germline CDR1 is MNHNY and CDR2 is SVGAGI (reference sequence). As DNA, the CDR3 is TGTGCCAGCAGCCCCGGGACTGCCTTTAACTATGGCTACACCTTC. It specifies CASSPGTAFNYGYTF.

The CDR3 loop reads CASRQGQGSSYEQYF. The CDR3 DNA is TGTGCCAGCAGGCAGGGACAGGGGAGCTCCTACGAGCAGTACTTC. This chain uses TRBV5-5 with TRBJ2-7; 10 bases line up with TRBD1. Germline lookup yields CDR1 SGHKS and CDR2 YYEKEE (reference sequence). This CDR3 comprises 15 residues. Losses at the gene ends were 5 bases for V and 0 bases for J; bases not matched to a gene: 5.

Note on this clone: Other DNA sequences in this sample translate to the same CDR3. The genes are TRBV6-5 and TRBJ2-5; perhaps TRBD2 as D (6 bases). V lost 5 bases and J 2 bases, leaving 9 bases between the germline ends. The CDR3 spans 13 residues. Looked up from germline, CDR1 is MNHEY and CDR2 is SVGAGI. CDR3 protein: CASSVGLQETQYF. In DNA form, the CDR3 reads TGTGCCAGCAGTGTAGGACTACAAGAGACCCAGTACTTC.

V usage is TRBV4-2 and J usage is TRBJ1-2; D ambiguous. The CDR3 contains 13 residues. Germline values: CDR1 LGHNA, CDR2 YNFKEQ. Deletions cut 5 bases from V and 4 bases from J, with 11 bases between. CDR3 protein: CASSFGIAYGYTF. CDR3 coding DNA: TGTGCCAGCAGCTTCGGTATCGCCTATGGCTACACCTTC.

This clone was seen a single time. CDR3 sequence reads: CASSQGSDLRYQPQHF. The CDR3 region has the DNA TGTGCCAGCAGCCAGGGGTCGGACCTGCGATATCAGCCCCAGCATTTT. V is TRBV11-2 and J is TRBJ1-5; D may be TRBD1 (6 bases). V gave up 5 bases and J gave up 5 bases, with 19 bases separating them. CDR3 length: 16 residues. The germline CDR1 and CDR2 sequences are SGHAT and FQNNGV.